Listed here is a single TCR beta chain. This CDR3 spans 15 amino acids. V was clipped by 0 bases and J by 4 bases; unmatched bases: 5. Germline CDR1 is SGHRS and CDR2 is YFSETQ. These data come from a study of OX40 agonist ivuxolimab in advanced cancers. This table comes from immunoSEQ multiplex PCR, and its TCRdb copy is limited to in-frame clones, with some not included. The sample lists over 70,000 clones; 85% to 90% were seen once. This material consisted of CD4+ or CD8+ T cells sorted from blood, taken in a trial of the OX40 agonist ivuxolimab. V gene TRBV5-1 combines with J gene TRBJ1-1, with 8 bases fitting TRBD1. The source of this sequence is an adult with an advanced solid tumor such as melanoma, head and neck, liver or kidney cancer. The CDR3 is CASSLGTGGGTEAFF. The CDR3 DNA reads as TGCGCCAGCAGCTTGGGTACAGGGGGTGGCACTGAAGCTTTCTTT. Full variable domain (remainder filled in from reference TRBV5-1 and TRBJ1-1): KAGVTQTPRYLIKTRGQQVTLSCSPISGHRSVSWYQQTPGQGLQFLFEYFSETQRNKGNFPGRFSGRQFSNSRSEMNVSTLELGDSALYLCASSLGTGGGTEAFFGQGTRLTVV.